A selection of T cell receptor beta chains follows, all from one sample in a study of T cells after posttransplantation cyclophosphamide. Sequencing was performed with immunoSEQ multiplex PCR; in TCRdb, only in-frame clones are kept and a portion is missing. The sample has about 32,000 clones, roughly 90% seen once. The sequencing sample was made of PBMCs. Receptor source: a woman aged 35 to 49 with a blood cancer, CMV-positive, and with a related stem cell donor. Each CDR3 is given with its conserved first and last residue. Each record gives: V gene, D gene, CDR3 protein. A D gene is named only where the DNA matches it firmly.

TRBV5-1 TRBD1 CASSHRQGSMNTEAFF
TRBV5-6 - CASSLPGAGNTIYF
TRBV18 - CASSSSTAGSPDTQYF
TRBV29-1 - CSVGQGRSYEQYF
TRBV6-5 - CASSRGLSDTQYF
TRBV6-1 TRBD2 CASSGGLATHEQYF
TRBV5-1 - CASKGGQTDTQYF
TRBV19 TRBD1 CASSARDRGRIEAFF
TRBV15 - CATSREAGSLSFSPLHF
TRBV5-6 TRBD1 CASSLEGGQGAWDTEAFF
TRBV28 - CASSLLALESYGYTF
TRBV7-3 TRBD1 CASSRTGEGSPLHF
TRBV13 - CASSPEGGNTDTQYF
TRBV7-9 - CASSRSGQPQHF
TRBV28 - CASNEGENTIYF
TRBV28 - CASSGYDKQGRANYGYTF
TRBV5-4 TRBD1 CASSQGTGGGPGELFF
TRBV4-1 TRBD1 CASSQVLTGSYEQYF
TRBV29-1 TRBD1 CSVWTGDSYEQYF
TRBV28 TRBD1 CASAIPGQAAFNYGYTF
TRBV7-8 TRBD2 CASSLTLAGTYTGELFF
TRBV2 - CASREGYQETQYF
TRBV6-5 - CASRMPGLTYGYTF
TRBV9 TRBD1 CASSLDRGKTEAFF
TRBV27 TRBD1 CASSYGQGAGEQYF
TRBV7-8 TRBD2 CASSPPAGGRSNTGELFF
TRBV11-2 TRBD2 CASSPGLAGQGDTQYF
TRBV7-9 - CASSLDGGLTDTQYF
TRBV10-3 TRBD1 CAISDRRQGEYF
TRBV6-5 - CASSVGSPIYEQYF
TRBV28 TRBD1 CASYATGTGEEKLFF
TRBV2 - CASSFSEETQYF
TRBV19 - CASTPLGPYSKETQYF
TRBV9 - CASTRGQGSTDTQYF
TRBV6-5 - CASSYSPWGGYGYTF
TRBV6-1 TRBD1 CASRLPGQGEVLYF
TRBV5-1 TRBD1 CASSLVPLDRRVNEKLFF
TRBV11-3 TRBD2 CASSRGGGEQYF
TRBV4-2 TRBD1 CASSQDGGTDQPQHF
TRBV9 TRBD1 CASSPRAGQGGYEQYF
TRBV23-1 TRBD1 CASSQSCRGHSGNTIYF
TRBV9 - CASSAEGDLKNIQYF
TRBV18 - CASSPGLGRQTEAFF
TRBV9 - CASSTRGGRPDTQYF
TRBV5-4 - CASSLGAGTEETQYF
TRBV4-2 - CASSQVGRQVQNEAFF
TRBV5-1 TRBD1 CASSQGGLNTEAFF
TRBV28 - CASSFVFGQTSSYEQYF
TRBV5-6 - CASSLRDRRPSNYGYTF
TRBV4-3 TRBD1 CASSRLTGVSYNEQFF
TRBV28 - CASRLGGSSGNTIYF
TRBV9 TRBD1 CASSVYPGQKHEKLFF
TRBV9 TRBD2 CASSESGGTYEQYF
TRBV6-1 - CACNRRSSYEQYF
TRBV6-5 TRBD1 CASSSPGGIEETQYF
TRBV2 TRBD2 CASSGLAGSTDTQYF
TRBV7-2 - CASSLEMNTEAFF
TRBV28 - CASSFGTGGVSNQPQHF